These 27 T cell receptor beta chains were sequenced from one sample in a study of blood T cells in healthy people across ages. A second PCR of about 7 to 12 cycles used a sample-barcoded 5' primer and a J-beta primer mix. One entry per CDR3 protein results from TCRdb running MiXCR on the 5' RACE reads. The top ten clones hold about 9.4% of a sample with more than 900,000 distinct CDR3 sequences, 25% to 35% of them seen once. The data also belong to a second study, concerning T cells of mothers and their children.

Specimen: blood. These receptors came from a woman aged 40 to 50 in good health.

This clonotype was counted between two and nine times. The chain recombines TRBV6-2 or TRBV6-3 with TRBJ2-3, with 8 bases that match TRBD2. After removal of 5 bases from V and 4 bases from J, the junction contained 11 bases not matched to a gene. Germline CDR1 reads MNHEY; CDR2 reads SVGEGT. CDR3 size: 16 residues. The CDR3 sequence: CASSPPTAGGPDTQYF. In DNA form, the CDR3 reads TGTGCCAGCAGTCCCCCGACGGCGGGAGGTCCAGATACGCAGTATTTT.

Only a few counts were recorded for this clonotype. This rearrangement joins TRBV20-1 to TRBJ1-1, with TRBD1 as a possible D gene (6 bases). Trimming pared 3 bases from V and 5 bases from J, leaving 13 bases between. Germline V gene data show CDR1 as DFQATT and CDR2 as SNEGSKA (reference sequence). This CDR3 spans 13 amino acids. The CDR3 here is CSASPRGETEAFF. The CDR3 DNA reads TGCAGTGCTAGTCCCAGGGGAGAGACTGAAGCTTTCTTT.

At least ten counts were recorded for this clonotype. The CDR3 loop is CASAASTEQYF. The CDR3 DNA sequence: TGTGCCAGCGCTGCTTCCACAGAGCAGTACTTC. This chain uses TRBV28 with TRBJ2-7; D gene uncertain. CDR3 length: 11 amino acids. V was clipped by 8 bases and J by 7 bases, with 12 bases between them. From germline, CDR1 is MDHEN and CDR2 SYDVKM. Looking up the rest from reference TRBV28 and TRBJ2-7 gives the full variable domain: DVKVTQSSRYLVKRTGEKVFLECVQDMDHENMFWYRQDPGLGLRLIYFSYDVKMKEKGDIPEGYSVSREKKERFSLILESASTNQTSMYLCASAASTEQYFGPGTRLTVT.

This clonotype was seen repeatedly, ten times or more. The chain carries TRBV7-9 and TRBJ2-7; TRBD1 agrees at 9 bases. V shed 2 bases, J shed 5 bases, and the junction held 7 bases outside the gene matches. Germline lookup yields CDR1 SEHNR and CDR2 FQNEAQ (reference sequence). CDR3 length: 15 residues. CDR3 in amino acids: CASSLPGTGFNEQYF. The DNA for the CDR3 is TGTGCCAGCAGCTTACCCGGGACAGGGTTCAACGAGCAGTACTTC.

J is TRBJ2-7 and V is TRBV7-6, with 7 bases aligning to TRBD1. The ends lost 2 bases at V and 2 bases at J; junction bases unmatched: 9. The CDR3 contains 16 residues. Germline CDR1 is SGHVS and CDR2 is FNYEAQ. CDR3 sequence: CASSLTSGTETYEQYF. The CDR3 region has the DNA TGTGCCAGCAGCTTAACATCCGGGACAGAGACCTACGAGCAGTACTTC.

Turning to this clonotype: The junction differs from germline at one of its ends, possibly a read error. This chain connects TRBV9 to TRBJ1-4; no clear D. There are 15 residues in the CDR3. Germline-derived CDR1 and CDR2 are SGDLS and YYNGEE. In DNA, the CDR3 is TGTGCCAGCAGCCCCCAGTCTGCAACTAATGAAGAACTGTTTTTT. It specifies CASSPQSATNEELFF.

Only a few counts were recorded for this clonotype. The gene calls are TRBV7-3 and TRBJ2-7; TRBD1 matches 9 bases. The J call may not be correct, given that the DNA end is closer to TRBJ2-5. The CDR3 runs 14 residues. The germline CDR1 and CDR2 sequences are SGHTA and FQGTGA. DNA of the CDR3: TGTGCCAGCAGTCGCACCGGGACAGGGCAGACCCAGTACTTC. It is translated as CASSRTGTGQTQYF.

For this clonotype: A much larger clone lies a single base off, so this may be a read error. The chain has TRBV5-1 and TRBJ2-1; D perhaps matches TRBD2 (6 bases). The J call may be faulty, since TRBJ2-7 better matches the DNA end. This CDR3 is 16 amino acids long. Germline values: CDR1 SGHRS, CDR2 YFSETQ. CDR3: CASSLGTAGSYNEQYF. CDR3 nucleotides: TGCGCCAGCAGCTTGGGTACAGCGGGCTCCTACAATGAGCAGTACTTC.

This chain links TRBV3-1 with TRBJ2-1; 14 bases fit TRBD2. From germline, CDR1 is LGHDT and CDR2 YNNKEL (reference sequence). The CDR3 consists of 16 residues. V lost 4 bases, J lost 11 bases, and 10 bases stayed unmatched. CDR3 sequence reads: CASSRLTSGGAYKQFF. CDR3 in DNA: TGTGCCAGCAGCCGGTTGACTAGCGGGGGGGCTTACAAGCAGTTCTTC.

The genes are TRBV4-3 and TRBJ2-2; no clear D. This CDR3 comprises 15 residues. Trimming shortened V by 2 bases and J by 5 bases, and 12 bases separated the two germline ends. Germline V gene data show CDR1 as LGHNA and CDR2 as YSLEER. The CDR3 protein is CASSQRAIGTGELFF. DNA for the CDR3: TGCGCCAGCAGCCAACGGGCCATTGGTACCGGGGAGCTGTTTTTT.

This clonotype was detected a few times. This chain uses TRBV20-1 with TRBJ1-4; 7 positions agree with TRBD1. Germline assignment: CDR1 DFQATT and CDR2 SNEGSKA (reference sequence). The CDR3 covers 15 residues. V trimming: 1 base; J trimming: 0 bases; junction bases outside the gene matches: 2. The CDR3 loop reads CSARADRATNEKLFF. In nucleotides, the CDR3 is TGCAGTGCTAGAGCCGACAGGGCAACTAATGAAAAACTGTTTTTT.

This clonotype was counted only a few times. The V gene is TRBV6-4, the J gene TRBJ2-3; 8 bases match TRBD2. Trimming took 2 bases from V and 4 from J; bases not matched to a gene: 5. The V gene's germline CDR1 is MRHNA and CDR2 SNTAGT. The CDR3 loop spans 15 amino acids. In DNA form, the CDR3 reads TGTGCCAGCAGTGACCTGGGCGGGGGGCCAGATACGCAGTATTTT. Translated, it gives CASSDLGGGPDTQYF.

The V gene is TRBV2, the J gene TRBJ1-2; tentative D call: TRBD1 (5 bases). The CDR3 consists of 13 residues. V lost 7 bases to trimming and J lost 3 bases, with 12 bases between them. Per the germline V gene, CDR1 is SNHLY and CDR2 is FYNNEI. The CDR3 loop is CASNPGRHYGYTF. CDR3 coding DNA: TGTGCCAGCAACCCGGGACGGCACTATGGCTACACCTTC.

This clonotype appeared many times. This rearrangement joins TRBV25-1 to TRBJ2-7; possible D gene TRBD1, 6 bases. This CDR3 has 17 residues. Germline V CDR1 and CDR2: MGHDK, SYGVNS. The ends were cut back, 4 bases at V and 9 bases at J, with 28 bases in the middle. The CDR3 DNA reads TGTGCCAGCAGTGCCAATATACTCAGGGGCGGGTCCCTCGGGCAGTACTTC. It yields the protein CASSANILRGGSLGQYF.

The chain employs TRBV2 and TRBJ2-5; the D is unclear. The end of the DNA fits TRBJ2-7 better, so the J call may be wrong. Per germline, CDR1 SNHLY and CDR2 FYNNEI. The CDR3 length is 13 residues. CDR3 coding DNA: TGTGCCAGCAGTGATCCTCTTGAAGGCGAGCAGTACTTC. This translates into CASSDPLEGEQYF.

The chain combines TRBV7-2 with TRBJ2-3; D is ambiguous. The V gene's germline CDR1 is SGHTA and CDR2 FQGNSA. The CDR3 length is 15 residues. V was pared by 3 bases and J by 2 bases, with 12 bases between. CDR3 DNA: TGTGCCAGCAGCTTTTGGGTTGGAGACACAGATACGCAGTATTTT. Encoded protein: CASSFWVGDTDTQYF. Complete variable domain (other parts from reference TRBV7-2 and TRBJ2-3): GAGVSQSPSNKVTEKGKDVELRCDPISGHTALYWYRQSLGQGLEFLIYFQGNSAPDKSGLPSDRFSAERTGGSVSTLTIQRTQQEDSAVYLCASSFWVGDTDTQYFGPGTRLTVL.

This clonotype was seen only a few times. The chain has TRBV7-3 and TRBJ1-6; D uncertain. V lost 3 bases, J lost 6 bases, and 6 bases lay in between. The CDR3 length is 13 residues. Germline V CDR1 and CDR2: SGHTA, FQGTGA. The CDR3 spells CASSFGPNSPLHF. CDR3 in DNA: TGTGCCAGCAGCTTCGGGCCTAATTCACCCCTCCACTTT.

This clonotype was observed at least ten times. V is TRBV3-1 and J is TRBJ2-7, with D unclear. The germline V gene encodes CDR1 LGHDT and CDR2 YNNKEL (reference sequence). The CDR3 contains 14 residues. V was clipped by 4 bases and J by 0 bases, with 10 bases between them. The CDR3 region has the DNA TGTGCCAGCAGCCTTAGCTCAAGCTCCTACGAGCAGTACTTC. Translated, it gives CASSLSSSSYEQYF.

This clonotype has a count of ten or more. The V call is TRBV20-1, the J call TRBJ2-1; 7 bases agree with TRBD1. V gave up 5 bases and J gave up 6 bases; unmatched junction bases: 7. Per germline, CDR1 DFQATT and CDR2 SNEGSKA (reference sequence). The CDR3 loop spans 13 amino acids. CDR3 sequence (DNA): TGCAGTGCTTCACCCGGGACAGTCAATGAGCAGTTCTTC. This translates into CSASPGTVNEQFF.

This clonotype occurred a few times. V and J are TRBV7-3 and TRBJ2-2; 9 bases line up with TRBD2. The CDR3 runs 15 residues. CDR1 is SGHTA, CDR2 FQGTGA, per germline. V lost 2 bases and J lost 4; bases outside the gene matches: 2. The CDR3, as DNA: TGTGCCAGCAGCTTACGGCGGGGGGGCACCGGGGAGCTGTTTTTT. This sequence encodes CASSLRRGGTGELFF.

In its sample, this clonotype was seen a few times. The rearrangement joins TRBV29-1 to TRBJ2-2; unclear D gene. The CDR3 consists of 12 residues. CDR1 is SQVTM, CDR2 ANQGSEA, per germline. Trimming shortened V by 4 bases and J by 5 bases, and 8 bases separated the two germline ends. The CDR3 reads CSVGGRTGELFF. Here the CDR3 DNA reads TGCAGCGTTGGAGGAAGAACCGGGGAGCTGTTTTTT.

With respect to this clonotype: Possible read error: a much larger clone is one base away. The chain carries TRBV4-3 and TRBJ2-1, with D unresolved. The J call could be wrong; TRBJ2-7 is a better fit for the DNA end. The CDR3 runs to 14 residues. CDR1 and CDR2 (germline): LGHNA, YSLEER. CDR3 nucleotide sequence: TGCGCCAGCAGCCAAGTAGGGCCCTACAATGAGCAGTACTTC. Translating it yields CASSQVGPYNEQYF.

This clonotype was found a few times. The chain carries TRBV7-2 and TRBJ2-7; D is unclear. The length of the CDR3 is 11 residues. V was clipped by 2 bases and J by 7 bases, with 6 bases between them. The germline V gene has CDR1 SGHTA and CDR2 FQGNSA. CDR3 bases: TGTGCCAGCAGCTTAATCAGTGAGCAGTACTTC. It encodes CASSLISEQYF. The full variable domain, completed using reference TRBV7-2 and TRBJ2-7, is GAGVSQSPSNKVTEKGKDVELRCDPISGHTALYWYRQSLGQGLEFLIYFQGNSAPDKSGLPSDRFSAERTGGSVSTLTIQRTQQEDSAVYLCASSLISEQYFGPGTRLTVT.

V gene TRBV12-3 or TRBV12-4 combines with J gene TRBJ2-1, with 9 bases matching TRBD1. The CDR3 spans 18 residues. Trimming took 1 base from V and 1 from J; bases not matched to a gene: 8. The CDR3 coding sequence is TGTGCCAGCAGTTTAGGGAACGGGGGACAGGGATCCTACAATGAGCAGTTCTTC. The encoded protein is CASSLGNGGQGSYNEQFF.

This clonotype has at least ten counts. V gene TRBV20-1 combines with J gene TRBJ2-4, with 10 bases identical to TRBD2. The CDR3 is 16 amino acids. From germline, CDR1 is DFQATT and CDR2 SNEGSKA (reference sequence). Trimming at V came to 0 bases and at J to 1 base, leaving 3 bases not matched to a gene. Written as DNA, the CDR3 is TGCAGTGCTAGAGATGCACTAGCGGGGGCCAAAAACATTCAGTACTTC. Amino acid sequence: CSARDALAGAKNIQYF.

In its sample, this clonotype was seen many times. This chain connects TRBV20-1 to TRBJ1-2; 8 bases are a match to TRBD1. The CDR3 extends over 16 amino acids. Per germline, CDR1 DFQATT and CDR2 SNEGSKA (reference sequence). Trimming at V came to 8 bases and at J to 0 bases, leaving 14 bases not matched to a gene. The DNA of the CDR3 is TGCAGTAAGGTTGGAATTCAGGGGGCGGCTAACTATGGCTACACCTTC. It codes for CSKVGIQGAANYGYTF.

This clonotype has a handful of counts. The rearrangement uses TRBV30 and TRBJ2-5; perhaps TRBD1 as D (5 bases). This CDR3 is built from 12 residues. Trimming took off 8 bases at V and 1 base at J, with 11 bases between the two ends. CDR1 GTSNPN and CDR2 SVGIG come from the germline V gene (reference sequence). This CDR3 reads CARTRVQETQYF. CDR3 bases: TGTGCCCGGACCAGGGTCCAAGAGACCCAGTACTTC.